Following are 29 T cell receptor beta chains from one sample sequenced in a study of CD8 T cell repertoires and HIV-1 epitope variants. Which antigens these TCRs recognize remains unknown. The assay was immunoSEQ multiplex PCR, and TCRdb's table has in-frame clones only and misses some. The sample has some 4,500 clones; 60% to 80% are singletons. Sequencing input: cultured CD8+ T cells derived from PBMCs. Every receptor here comes from a male donor with HIV.

The rearrangement joins TRBV19 to TRBJ2-7; 7 bases are a match to TRBD2. The V and J ends lost 3 bases and 7 bases, in that order; junction bases with no gene match: 9. The CDR3 length is 14 residues. Germline assignment: CDR1 LNHDA and CDR2 SQIVND (reference sequence). CDR3 nucleotide sequence: TGTGCCAGTAGTATTACCGGGGGGTCTGGAGAGCAGTACTTC. Encoded protein: CASSITGGSGEQYF.

The rearrangement joins TRBV18 to TRBJ1-5; 10 bases are shared with TRBD1. Looked up from germline, CDR1 is KGHSH and CDR2 is LQKENI. Losses at the gene ends were 2 bases for V and 7 bases for J; bases not matched to a gene: 5. This CDR3 is built from 15 residues. This chain's CDR3 is CASSPTTGGGQPQHF. The CDR3 DNA sequence: TGTGCCAGCTCACCAACGACAGGGGGCGGCCAGCCCCAGCATTTT.

CDR3 region: CASAPGSLWDEQYF. Written as DNA, the CDR3 is TGCGCCAGCGCCCCAGGCAGCCTTTGGGACGAGCAGTACTTC. The rearrangement joins TRBV10-2 to TRBJ2-7; D unresolved. Between the trimmed V and J ends, which lost 8 bases and 5 bases, there was a span of 19 bases. There are 14 residues in the CDR3. The germline CDR1 and CDR2 sequences are WSHSY and SAAADI.

V is TRBV11-1 and J is TRBJ2-5, with D unclear. The V gene lost 1 base and the J gene lost 3 bases, with 6 bases spanning the gap. The germline V gene has CDR1 SGHAT and CDR2 FQDESV (reference sequence). The CDR3 is made up of 13 amino acids. The CDR3: CASSLEDEETQYF. The CDR3 DNA sequence: TGTGCCAGCAGCTTAGAAGATGAAGAGACCCAGTACTTC.

V usage is TRBV19 and J usage is TRBJ1-1, with D hard to call. The CDR3 has 13 amino acids. Trimming left V 5 bases short and J 11 bases short, with 18 bases between. CDR1 is LNHDA, CDR2 SQIVND, per germline (reference sequence). The CDR3 here is CASSEGTLVGAFF. In nucleotides, the CDR3 is TGTGCCAGTAGTGAAGGCACTCTGGTTGGGGCTTTCTTT.

This clone was counted between two and nine times. The CDR3 spells CATFEGNLYGYTF. DNA for the CDR3: TGTGCCACATTTGAAGGGAACCTCTATGGCTACACCTTC. The V gene is TRBV6-5, the J gene TRBJ1-2; D is uncertain. Germline lookup yields CDR1 MNHEY and CDR2 SVGAGI. V was cut by 10 bases and J by 4 bases, with 16 bases left in between. The CDR3 is made up of 13 amino acids.

This rearrangement joins TRBV11-2 to TRBJ2-7; TRBD2 might be the D (5 bases). The V gene lost 5 bases and the J gene lost 5 bases, with 13 bases spanning the gap. CDR3 length: 13 residues. Germline V CDR1 and CDR2: SGHAT, FQNNGV. In DNA form, the CDR3 reads TGTGCCAGCAGCAACCCGACGAGGGACGAGCAGTACTTC. It specifies CASSNPTRDEQYF.

V is TRBV30 and J is TRBJ1-3; the match to TRBD1 covers 10 bases. In germline, CDR1 is GTSNPN, CDR2 SVGIG (reference sequence). The CDR3 totals 13 residues. V gave up 7 bases and J gave up 3 bases; unmatched junction bases: 3. CDR3 sequence: CASGTGVGNTIYF. The CDR3 region has the DNA TGTGCCTCCGGGACAGGGGTTGGAAACACCATATATTTT.

J is TRBJ2-1 and V is TRBV19, with D possibly TRBD1 on 6 matching bases. V was shortened by 5 bases and J by 10 bases, with 15 bases between the two germline ends. The CDR3 loop spans 13 amino acids. Germline V CDR1 and CDR2: LNHDA, SQIVND (reference sequence). The CDR3 loop reads CASSATGFGEQFF. As DNA, the CDR3 is TGTGCCAGTAGTGCGACAGGCTTTGGGGAGCAGTTCTTC.

The chain links TRBV7-2 to TRBJ2-7; 8 nucleotides agree with TRBD2. V was pared by 3 bases and J by 4 bases, with 5 bases of the junction left unmatched. The CDR3 is 14 residues long. Per the germline V gene, CDR1 is SGHTA and CDR2 is FQGNSA. CDR3: CASSFSPSGYEQYF. The CDR3 nucleotides read TGTGCCAGCAGCTTCTCCCCTAGCGGGTACGAGCAGTACTTC.

J is TRBJ1-5 and V is TRBV7-8, with unresolved D. The CDR3 is made up of 14 amino acids. V lost 5 bases, J lost 0 bases, and 8 bases lay in between. From germline, CDR1 is SGHVS and CDR2 FQNEAQ. CDR3 coding DNA: TGTGCCAGCAGCACCGCCTCTAGCAATCAGCCCCAGCATTTT. Translated, it gives CASSTASSNQPQHF.

This clone was recorded a few times. The chain has TRBV5-8 and TRBJ1-1, with D hard to call. V lost 3 bases and J lost 8, with 11 bases in between. CDR1 SGHTS and CDR2 YDEGEE come from the germline V gene. The CDR3 consists of 12 residues. This CDR3 is CASSSWTREAFF. CDR3 coding DNA: TGTGCCAGCAGCTCCTGGACTCGAGAAGCTTTCTTT.

V usage is TRBV6-5 and J usage is TRBJ1-1; the D is unclear. Trimming removed 0 bases at V and 3 bases at J, with 5 bases between. The V gene's germline CDR1 is MNHEY and CDR2 SVGAGI. CDR3 length: 13 residues. In DNA, the CDR3 is TGTGCCAGCAGTTACTCGTTGGACACTGAAGCTTTCTTT. Protein product: CASSYSLDTEAFF.

This clone was seen a few times. This sequence joins TRBV29-1 and TRBJ1-1; no firm D call. This CDR3 contains 13 residues. Germline V gene lookup returns CDR1 SQVTM and CDR2 ANQGSEA. V lost 4 bases and J 3 bases, leaving 12 bases between the germline ends. The CDR3 here is CSVVTHSDTEAFF. Here the CDR3 DNA reads TGCAGCGTTGTCACACATTCGGACACTGAAGCTTTCTTT.

The J gene is TRBJ2-7, the V gene TRBV4-3; TRBD1 matches 10 bases. Per germline, CDR1 LGHNA and CDR2 YSLEER. This CDR3 contains 14 residues. Germline trimming cut 4 bases from V and 5 bases from J; bases unmatched to any gene: 5. DNA of the CDR3: TGCGCCAGCAGCCCAAAAGGACAGGGGGACGAGCAGTACTTC. Encoded protein: CASSPKGQGDEQYF.

The chain employs TRBV5-1 and TRBJ2-7; D gene unclear. The CDR3 spans 11 residues. Trimming stripped 0 bases from V and 4 bases from J, with 2 bases between. The germline gives CDR1 SGHRS, CDR2 YFSETQ. The CDR3 nucleotides are TGCGCCAGCAGCTTGGGGTACGAGCAGTACTTC. This encodes CASSLGYEQYF.

This chain links TRBV28 with TRBJ2-5; 7 positions agree with TRBD2. Germline CDR1 reads MDHEN; CDR2 reads SYDVKM. V lost 1 base to trimming and J lost 1 base; unmatched junction nucleotides: 9. There are 17 residues in the CDR3. CDR3 amino acids: CASSLFRGEGSQETQYF. The CDR3 nucleotides read TGTGCCAGCAGTTTATTCCGCGGGGAGGGGAGCCAAGAGACCCAGTACTTC.

The chain combines TRBV4-1 with TRBJ2-7; 9 nucleotides align to TRBD1. This CDR3 is 15 amino acids long. The J segment lost 2 bases and the V segment lost 2 bases, leaving 4 bases of the junction unmatched. The germline CDR1 and CDR2 sequences are MGHRA and YSYEKL. The CDR3 region is CASSQPWTGAYEQYF. DNA for the CDR3: TGCGCCAGCAGCCAACCCTGGACAGGGGCCTACGAGCAGTACTTC.

This chain connects TRBV19 to TRBJ1-1; D call uncertain. The germline V gene has CDR1 LNHDA and CDR2 SQIVND (reference sequence). The CDR3 consists of 13 residues. V gave up 8 bases and J gave up 4 bases, with 14 bases separating them. The CDR3 region has the DNA TGTGCCAGTGCGTCGGGAGGGATCACTGAAGCTTTCTTT. This gives the protein CASASGGITEAFF. The entire variable domain, with the rest obtained from reference TRBV19 and TRBJ1-1, is as follows: DGGITQSPKYLFRKEGQNVTLSCEQNLNHDAMYWYRQDPGQGLRLIYYSQIVNDFQKGDIAEGYSVSREKKESFPLTVTSAQKNPTAFYLCASASGGITEAFFGQGTRLTVV.

The chain is built from TRBV28 and TRBJ1-1; D unclear. This CDR3 comprises 13 residues. V was clipped by 4 bases and J by 6 bases, with 12 bases between them. Germline CDR1 and CDR2: MDHEN and SYDVKM. Here the CDR3 reads CASSSGSSPEAFF. The CDR3 DNA reads as TGTGCCAGCAGTTCGGGCTCAAGCCCTGAAGCTTTCTTT.

The rearrangement uses TRBV6-5 and TRBJ2-5, with 8 bases fitting TRBD1. The CDR3 is 14 residues long. The V gene end was trimmed by 5 bases and the J gene end by 4 bases; junction bases not matched to a gene: 6. Germline V gene sequence: CDR1 MNHEY, CDR2 SVGAGI. CDR3 in amino acids: CASSNTGGRETQYF. The CDR3 DNA sequence: TGTGCCAGCAGTAATACAGGGGGGCGAGAGACCCAGTACTTC.

The chain is built from TRBV13 and TRBJ1-3; a weak D match, TRBD1 (5 bases). CDR1 and CDR2 (germline): PRHDT, FYEKMQ (reference sequence). The ends were cut back, 1 base at V and 2 bases at J, with 9 bases in the middle. The CDR3 totals 15 residues. Here the CDR3 reads CASSLAGKAGNTIYF. The CDR3 DNA sequence: TGTGCCAGCAGCTTAGCAGGGAAGGCTGGAAACACCATATATTTT.

V and J are TRBV9 and TRBJ2-7; 8 bases align to TRBD2. The V gene's germline CDR1 is SGDLS and CDR2 YYNGEE. The CDR3 totals 16 residues. The V segment lost 0 bases and the J segment 1 base; nucleotides outside the gene matches: 6. This CDR3 is CASSVGLARYSYEQYF. CDR3 sequence (DNA): TGTGCCAGCAGCGTAGGACTAGCGAGGTATTCCTACGAGCAGTACTTC.

The rearrangement links TRBV6-1 to TRBJ2-1; possibly TRBD1 for D (5 bases). The germline V and J ends were trimmed by 7 bases and 0 bases, with 7 bases remaining between them. The CDR3 totals 13 residues. Germline CDR1 reads MNHNS; CDR2 reads SASEGT. CDR3 sequence: CASKGDSYNEQFF. The CDR3 DNA is TGTGCCAGCAAAGGGGACTCCTACAATGAGCAGTTCTTC.

The rearrangement uses TRBV19 and TRBJ2-7; TRBD1 is a possible D gene (7 bases). V lost 0 bases, J lost 4 bases, and 16 bases lay in between. This CDR3 region has 16 residues. Germline values: CDR1 LNHDA, CDR2 SQIVND (reference sequence). CDR3 sequence reads: CASSIDAGGTAYEQYF. The CDR3 coding sequence is TGTGCCAGTAGTATAGATGCCGGCGGGACAGCGTACGAGCAGTACTTC.

The J gene is TRBJ1-1, the V gene TRBV7-9, with TRBD1 matching 10 bases. The trim removed 5 bases at V and 8 bases at J, leaving 8 bases unmatched. CDR1 is SEHNR, CDR2 FQNEAQ, per germline (reference sequence). This CDR3 contains 14 residues. CDR3 bases: TGTGCCAGCAGCCCAGGGACAGGGGTGGTGGAAGCTTTCTTT. Translating gives CASSPGTGVVEAFF.

The rearrangement uses TRBV28 and TRBJ1-4; the D is unclear. Trimming left V 3 bases short and J 5 bases short, with 7 bases between. The germline V gene encodes CDR1 MDHEN and CDR2 SYDVKM. This CDR3 spans 13 amino acids. The CDR3 DNA sequence: TGTGCCAGCAGTTTTGTAGGGAATGAAAAACTGTTTTTT. Translation gives CASSFVGNEKLFF. The complete variable domain, with remaining parts taken from reference TRBV28 and TRBJ1-4, reads DVKVTQSSRYLVKRTGEKVFLECVQDMDHENMFWYRQDPGLGLRLIYFSYDVKMKEKGDIPEGYSVSREKKERFSLILESASTNQTSMYLCASSFVGNEKLFFGSGTQLSVL.

This sequence joins TRBV7-6 and TRBJ2-3; 9 bases align to TRBD1. Germline V gene sequence: CDR1 SGHVS, CDR2 FNYEAQ. CDR3 length: 14 amino acids. V lost 3 bases and J lost 3; bases outside the gene matches: 1. This CDR3 is CASSLGQGTDTQYF. Written as DNA, the CDR3 is TGTGCCAGCAGCTTGGGACAGGGAACAGATACGCAGTATTTT.

The V gene is TRBV5-4, the J gene TRBJ1-5, with D unresolved. V gave up 4 bases and J gave up 0 bases, with 11 bases separating them. From germline, CDR1 is SGHNT and CDR2 YYREEE (reference sequence). The CDR3 has 15 amino acids. CDR3 DNA sequence: TGTGCCAGCAGCGCCTCCCGCTATAGCAATCAGCCCCAGCATTTT. As protein: CASSASRYSNQPQHF.